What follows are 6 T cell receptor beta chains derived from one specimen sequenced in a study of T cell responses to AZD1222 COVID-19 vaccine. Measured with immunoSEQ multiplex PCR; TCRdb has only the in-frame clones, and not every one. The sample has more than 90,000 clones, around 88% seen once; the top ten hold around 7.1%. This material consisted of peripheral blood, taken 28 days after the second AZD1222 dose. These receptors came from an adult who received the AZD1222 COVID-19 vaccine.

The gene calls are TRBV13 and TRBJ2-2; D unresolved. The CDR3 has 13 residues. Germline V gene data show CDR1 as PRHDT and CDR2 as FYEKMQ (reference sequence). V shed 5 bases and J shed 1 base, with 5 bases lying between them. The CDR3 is CASSPQNTGELFF. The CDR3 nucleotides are TGTGCCAGCAGCCCACAGAACACCGGGGAGCTGTTTTTT.

The CDR3 protein is CASSVKEKLFF. CDR3 sequence (DNA): TGTGCCAGCAGTGTGAAGGAAAAACTGTTTTTT. The genes are TRBV2 and TRBJ1-4; D is unclear. CDR3 length: 11 amino acids. V lost 4 bases and J 8 bases, leaving 5 bases between the germline ends. CDR1 is SNHLY, CDR2 FYNNEI, per germline.

The CDR3 protein is CASSTTGTGTGNTIYF. CDR3 nucleotides: TGTGCCAGCTCGACCACCGGGACAGGAACTGGAAACACCATATATTTT. The J gene is TRBJ1-3, the V gene TRBV18; 8 bases line up with TRBD1. This CDR3 spans 16 amino acids. J was trimmed by 2 bases and V by 6 bases; bases with no gene match: 9. Per the germline V gene, CDR1 is KGHSH and CDR2 is LQKENI.

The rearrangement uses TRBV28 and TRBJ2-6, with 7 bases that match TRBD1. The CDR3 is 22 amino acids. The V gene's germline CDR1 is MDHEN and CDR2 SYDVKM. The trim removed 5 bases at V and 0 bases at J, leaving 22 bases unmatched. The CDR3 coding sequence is TGTGCCAGCAGTCCCACTGGGTCGACAGGGAACGCTCCTGGCTCTGGGGCCAACGTCCTGACTTTC. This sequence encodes CASSPTGSTGNAPGSGANVLTF. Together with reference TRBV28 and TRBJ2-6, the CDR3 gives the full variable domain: DVKVTQSSRYLVKRTGEKVFLECVQDMDHENMFWYRQDPGLGLRLIYFSYDVKMKEKGDIPEGYSVSREKKERFSLILESASTNQTSMYLCASSPTGSTGNAPGSGANVLTFGAGSRLTVL.

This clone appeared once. CDR3 residues: CATSGVSGNEQYF. The CDR3, as DNA: TGTGCCACCTCAGGGGTCTCGGGAAACGAGCAGTACTTC. This chain uses TRBV6-5 with TRBJ2-7, with a weak D call TRBD1 (6 bases). With 10 bases removed from V and 5 bases from J, the gap between germline ends came to 18 bases. The CDR3 sequence is 13 residues long. Germline V lookup: CDR1 MNHEY, CDR2 SVGAGI.

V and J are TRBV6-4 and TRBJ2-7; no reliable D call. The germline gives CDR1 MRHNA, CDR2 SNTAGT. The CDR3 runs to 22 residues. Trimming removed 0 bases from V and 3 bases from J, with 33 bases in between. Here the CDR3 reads CASSDSLDPIPPEKPKLYEQYF. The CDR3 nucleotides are TGTGCCAGCAGTGACTCTTTAGACCCTATTCCACCGGAAAAACCAAAGCTCTACGAGCAGTACTTC.